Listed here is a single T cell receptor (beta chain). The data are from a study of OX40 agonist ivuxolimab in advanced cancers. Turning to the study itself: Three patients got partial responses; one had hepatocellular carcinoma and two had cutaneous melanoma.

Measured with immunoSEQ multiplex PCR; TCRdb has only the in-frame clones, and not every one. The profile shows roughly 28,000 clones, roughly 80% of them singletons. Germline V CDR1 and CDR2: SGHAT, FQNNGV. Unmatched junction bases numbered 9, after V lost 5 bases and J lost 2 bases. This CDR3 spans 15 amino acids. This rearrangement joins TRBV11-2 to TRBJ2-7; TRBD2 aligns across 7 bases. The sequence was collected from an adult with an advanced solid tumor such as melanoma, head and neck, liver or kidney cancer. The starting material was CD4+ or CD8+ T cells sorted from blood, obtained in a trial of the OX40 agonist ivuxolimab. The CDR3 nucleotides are TGTGCCAGCAGCGGGGGGGGGACTACCACCTACGAGCAGTACTTC. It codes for CASSGGGTTTYEQYF.